This T cell receptor (beta chain) was retrieved from a study of blood T cell repertoires in COVID-19. The ends were cut back, 5 bases at V and 3 bases at J, with 11 bases in the middle. The CDR3 loop spans 14 amino acids. CDR1 is SGHNT and CDR2 is YENEEA in the germline V gene. In the original workflow: Quantification of nucleated cells was approximated via reference gene primer amplification. Repertoires were generated with immunoSEQ multiplex PCR, while TCRdb's copy carries only in-frame clones and drops some. V and J calls plus clone size are reproduced from that table; the DNA served to infer D and trimming. The sample lists approximately 220,000 clones, around four fifths occurring once.

The source is a woman in her fifties or sixties who had recovered from COVID-19. This chain joins TRBV11-3 and TRBJ2-1; a possible D gene is TRBD2 (6 bases). Sequencing input: peripheral blood. CDR3 sequence: CASSPGTGYNEQFF. The DNA for the CDR3 is TGTGCCAGCAGCCCCGGGACTGGCTACAATGAGCAGTTCTTC.